The rows below give T cell receptor beta chains drawn from one sample of a study of T cell responses to AZD1222 COVID-19 vaccine. The assay was immunoSEQ multiplex PCR, and TCRdb's table has in-frame clones only and misses some. The repertoire holds roughly 150,000 clones, with roughly 94% as singletons. The sample here was peripheral blood, taken 28 days after the second AZD1222 dose. All receptors derive from an adult who received the AZD1222 COVID-19 vaccine. The conserved cysteine and the conserved F or W are not part of the CDR3 here. The order of the fields is V gene, CDR3 length, clone size, CDR3 protein. Expanded clones are given a class, and other clones once, few, many or no size at all.

TRBV3-1/TRBV3-2,12,-,ASSQPGTSYEQF
TRBV5-1,12,-,ASCQGEVSTEAF
TRBV7-9,13,-,ASSLEGGSNYGYT
TRBV4-1,12,-,ASSPMGSSYEQY
TRBV28,11,-,ASGKYSYNEQF
TRBV21-1,7,-,ASSSRDL
TRBV7-9,10,-,ASSWTERQAF
TRBV4-1,12,once,ASSQERLENEQF
TRBV3-1/TRBV3-2,14,-,ASSPYRQGRGETQY
TRBV29-1,13,-,SVDFGRARPGELF
TRBV29-1,10,-,SVATGANEQF
TRBV5-1,13,-,ASSLRTGSDPEAF
TRBV2,13,-,ASSDLGAGYNEQF
TRBV10-2,13,-,ASSEAQGRRQPQH
TRBV11-2,16,-,ASSLGTGPRYSNQPQH
TRBV18,11,-,ASSPGAGTEAF
TRBV18,18,-,ASSPGGQGTASSYNSPLH
TRBV19,14,-,ASSTPGRLTKNIQY
TRBV6-5,13,-,ASSYDLSSYNEQF
TRBV18,14,-,ASSRGLAGGTYEQY
TRBV4-1,15,once,ASSQAAGGPATGELF
TRBV24-1,14,-,ATSDSRTHGTDTQY
TRBV18,14,-,ASSVRGAINTGELF
TRBV12-3/TRBV12-4,11,-,ASGTGSADTQY
TRBV6-5,11,-,ASSYSTGHGYT
TRBV2,11,-,ASSRTIGETQY
TRBV7-2,11,-,ASSRQGNTEAF
TRBV28,12,-,ASKGQIANTEAF
TRBV4-1,14,-,ASSQGWGSSGNTIY
TRBV6-5,12,once,ASSYSGPSQPQH
TRBV27,14,-,ASGENIGTSVKEQY
TRBV7-9,11,-,ASSFRDSHGYT
TRBV27,13,-,ASRATGGINNEQF
TRBV27,13,-,ASSLRTDGKYGYT
TRBV2,13,-,ASSTGQEGGYTIY
TRBV5-1,11,-,ASSGDPSVTLH
TRBV24-1,14,-,ATSDPGTGRTGELF
TRBV4-2,15,-,ASSQVAGVSRTDTQY
TRBV5-4,12,-,ASSPGQGGYEQY
TRBV10-3,14,-,AISVGTSVRTDTQY
TRBV5-5,14,-,ASSGKTRSTNEKLF